The T cell receptor (beta chain) under discussion was sequenced for a study of blood T cell repertoires in COVID-19. About the research overall: Some COVID-19 samples were acute and others convalescent; all came from the United States, Italy and Spain. T cells, B-cell-depleted T cells, or PBMCs supplied cDNA or gDNA.

This clone appeared once. Germline loops: CDR1 SGHRS, CDR2 YFSETQ. This CDR3 comprises 13 residues. The V end lost 1 base, the J end lost 3 bases, and 7 bases lay between the germline ends. Original data processing: Cell counts per sample came from amplifying reference gene primers. The method was immunoSEQ multiplex PCR; TCRdb's version includes in-frame clones alone and lacks a portion of them. V and J calls and clone size are given by that table; D and trimming were obtained from the DNA. The table has more than 120,000 clones, about 92% seen once. J is TRBJ1-1 and V is TRBV5-1; the D is unclear. The sequencing sample was made of peripheral blood. This clonotype originated in a human donor in a cohort sampled during active COVID-19. The CDR3, as DNA: TGCGCCAGCAGCTTGAAACAAGACACTGAAGCTTTCTTT. Encoded protein: CASSLKQDTEAFF.